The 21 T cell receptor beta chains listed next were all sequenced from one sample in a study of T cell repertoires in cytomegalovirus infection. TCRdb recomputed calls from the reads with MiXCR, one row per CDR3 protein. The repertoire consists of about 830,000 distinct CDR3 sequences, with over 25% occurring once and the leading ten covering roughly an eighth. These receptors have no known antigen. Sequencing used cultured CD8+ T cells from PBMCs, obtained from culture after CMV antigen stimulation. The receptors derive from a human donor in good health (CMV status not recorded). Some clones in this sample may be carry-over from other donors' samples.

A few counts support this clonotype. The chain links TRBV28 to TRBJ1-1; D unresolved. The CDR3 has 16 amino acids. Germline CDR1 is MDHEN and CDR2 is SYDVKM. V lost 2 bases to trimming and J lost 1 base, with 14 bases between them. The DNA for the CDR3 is TGTGCCAGCAGTTTAAGGGTGAGGAAGAGGAACACTGAAGCTTTCTTT. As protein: CASSLRVRKRNTEAFF.

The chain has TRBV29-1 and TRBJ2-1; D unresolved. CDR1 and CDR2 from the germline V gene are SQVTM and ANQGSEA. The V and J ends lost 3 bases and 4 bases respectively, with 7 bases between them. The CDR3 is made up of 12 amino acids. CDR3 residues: CSVEGSYNEQFF. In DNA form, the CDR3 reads TGCAGCGTTGAGGGCAGTTACAATGAGCAGTTCTTC.

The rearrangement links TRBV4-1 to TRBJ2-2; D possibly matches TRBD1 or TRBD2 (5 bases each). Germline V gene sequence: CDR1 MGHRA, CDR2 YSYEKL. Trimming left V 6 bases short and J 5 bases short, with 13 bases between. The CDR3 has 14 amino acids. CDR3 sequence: CASRQVEGTGELFF. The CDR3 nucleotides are TGCGCCAGCAGACAGGTAGAGGGGACCGGGGAGCTGTTTTTT.

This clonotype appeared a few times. The CDR3 nucleotides read TGTGCCAGCAGCTTAGCGCTAGGTACGGGAAGGGAGACCAATGAGCAGTTCTTC. It encodes CASSLALGTGRETNEQFF. The gene calls are TRBV7-8 and TRBJ2-1, with D perhaps matching TRBD2 (5 bases). CDR3 size: 18 residues. Germline CDR1 SGHVS, CDR2 FQNEAQ. V was shortened by 0 bases and J by 6 bases, with 21 bases between the two germline ends.

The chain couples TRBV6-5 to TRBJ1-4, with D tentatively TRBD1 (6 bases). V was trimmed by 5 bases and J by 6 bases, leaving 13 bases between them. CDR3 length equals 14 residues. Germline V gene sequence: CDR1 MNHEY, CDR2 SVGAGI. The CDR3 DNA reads TGTGCCAGCAGTAACCGGGGGCCTGATGAAAAACTGTTTTTT. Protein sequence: CASSNRGPDEKLFF.

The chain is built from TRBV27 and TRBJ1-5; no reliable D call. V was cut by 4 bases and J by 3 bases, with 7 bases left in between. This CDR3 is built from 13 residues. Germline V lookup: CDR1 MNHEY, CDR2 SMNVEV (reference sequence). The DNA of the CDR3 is TGTGCCAGCAGTTCTGGGTTCAATCAGCCCCAGCATTTT. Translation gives CASSSGFNQPQHF.

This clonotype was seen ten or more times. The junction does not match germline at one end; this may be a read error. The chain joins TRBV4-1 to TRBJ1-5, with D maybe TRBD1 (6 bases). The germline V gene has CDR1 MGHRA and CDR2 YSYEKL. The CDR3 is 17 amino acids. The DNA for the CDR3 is TGCGCCAGCAGTCAAGGGGGGAACGTGAGGGGCAATCAGCCCCAGCATTTT. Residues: CASSQGGNVRGNQPQHF.

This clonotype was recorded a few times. The CDR3 is CASSQKGQGGSGYTF. The CDR3 DNA reads as TGTGCCAGCAGCCAGAAGGGACAGGGGGGGTCTGGCTACACCTTC. The rearrangement joins TRBV4-2 to TRBJ1-2, with 11 bases that match TRBD1. V shed 3 bases, J shed 7 bases, and the junction held 7 bases outside the gene matches. The CDR3 has 15 residues. Germline CDR1 is LGHNA and CDR2 is YNFKEQ.

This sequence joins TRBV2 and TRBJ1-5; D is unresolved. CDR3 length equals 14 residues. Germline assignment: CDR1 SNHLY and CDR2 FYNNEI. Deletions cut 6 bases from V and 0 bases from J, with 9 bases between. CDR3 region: CASRQPYSNQPQHF. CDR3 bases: TGTGCCAGCAGACAGCCCTATAGCAATCAGCCCCAGCATTTT.

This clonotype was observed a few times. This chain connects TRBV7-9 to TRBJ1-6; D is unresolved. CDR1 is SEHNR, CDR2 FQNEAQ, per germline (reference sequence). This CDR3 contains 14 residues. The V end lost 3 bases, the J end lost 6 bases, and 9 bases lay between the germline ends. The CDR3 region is CASSLDGSNSPLHF. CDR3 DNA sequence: TGTGCCAGCAGCTTGGACGGAAGTAATTCACCCCTCCACTTT.

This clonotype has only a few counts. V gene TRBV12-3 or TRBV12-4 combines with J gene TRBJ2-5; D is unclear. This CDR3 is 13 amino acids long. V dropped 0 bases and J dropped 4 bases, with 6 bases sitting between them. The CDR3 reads CASSLATLETQYF. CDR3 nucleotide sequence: TGTGCCAGCAGTTTAGCGACCCTAGAGACCCAGTACTTC.

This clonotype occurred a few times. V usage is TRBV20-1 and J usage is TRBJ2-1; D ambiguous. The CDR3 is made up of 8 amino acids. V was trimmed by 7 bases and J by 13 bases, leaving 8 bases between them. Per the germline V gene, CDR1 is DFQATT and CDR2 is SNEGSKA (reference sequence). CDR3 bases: TGCAGTGTACCCCCTCAGTTCTTC. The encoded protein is CSVPPQFF.

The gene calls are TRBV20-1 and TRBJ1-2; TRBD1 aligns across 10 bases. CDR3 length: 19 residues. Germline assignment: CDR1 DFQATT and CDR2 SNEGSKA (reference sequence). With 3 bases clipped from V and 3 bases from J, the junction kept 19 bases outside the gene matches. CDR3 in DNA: TGCAGTGCTAGTGGGCCTCACCGGGACAGGGGCGATGTGGACTATGGCTACACCTTC. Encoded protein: CSASGPHRDRGDVDYGYTF.

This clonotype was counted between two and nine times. CDR3 protein: CASSLVVAVSETQYF. The CDR3 region has the DNA TGCGCCAGCAGCTTGGTAGTAGCGGTGAGCGAGACCCAGTACTTC. This chain uses TRBV5-1 with TRBJ2-5; possibly TRBD2 for D (6 bases). This CDR3 has 15 amino acids. CDR1 SGHRS and CDR2 YFSETQ come from the germline V gene. Trimming pared 0 bases from V and 5 bases from J, leaving 14 bases between.

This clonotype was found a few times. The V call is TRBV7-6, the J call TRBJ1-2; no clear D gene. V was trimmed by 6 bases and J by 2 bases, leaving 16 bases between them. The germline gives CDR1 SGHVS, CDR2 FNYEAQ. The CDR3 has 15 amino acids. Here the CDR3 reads CASSPPGPKNYGYTF. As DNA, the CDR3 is TGTGCCAGCAGTCCCCCCGGACCGAAGAACTATGGCTACACCTTC.

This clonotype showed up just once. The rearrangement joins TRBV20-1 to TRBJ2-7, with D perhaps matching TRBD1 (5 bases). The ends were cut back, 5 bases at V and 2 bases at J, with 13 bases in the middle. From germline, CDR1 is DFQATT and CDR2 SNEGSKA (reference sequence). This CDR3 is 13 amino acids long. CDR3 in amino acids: CSAGDRNTYEQYV. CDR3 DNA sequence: TGCAGTGCTGGTGACAGAAACACCTACGAGCAGTACGTC.

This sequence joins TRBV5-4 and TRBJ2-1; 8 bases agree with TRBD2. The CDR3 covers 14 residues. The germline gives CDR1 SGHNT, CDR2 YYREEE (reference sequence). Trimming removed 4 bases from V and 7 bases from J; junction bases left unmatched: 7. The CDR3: CASSMPGLENEQFF. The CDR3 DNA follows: TGTGCCAGCAGCATGCCGGGACTAGAAAATGAGCAGTTCTTC.

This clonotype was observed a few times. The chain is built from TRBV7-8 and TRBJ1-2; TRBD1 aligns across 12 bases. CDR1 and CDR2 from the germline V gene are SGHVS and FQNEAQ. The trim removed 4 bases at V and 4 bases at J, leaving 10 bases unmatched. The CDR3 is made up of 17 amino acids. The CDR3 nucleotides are TGTGCCAGCAGCTCGGGACAGGGGGCCATTCGACTCTATGGCTACACCTTC. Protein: CASSSGQGAIRLYGYTF. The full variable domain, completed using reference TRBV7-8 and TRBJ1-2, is GAGVSQSPRYKVAKRGQDVALRCDPISGHVSLFWYQQALGQGPEFLTYFQNEAQLDKSGLPSDRFFAERPEGSVSTLKIQRTQQEDSAVYLCASSSGQGAIRLYGYTFGSGTRLTVV.

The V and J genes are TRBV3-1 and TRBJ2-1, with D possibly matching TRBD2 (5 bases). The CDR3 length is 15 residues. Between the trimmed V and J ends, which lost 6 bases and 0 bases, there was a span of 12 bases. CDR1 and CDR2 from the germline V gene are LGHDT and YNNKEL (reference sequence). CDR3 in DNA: TGTGCCAGCAGTACTATCGGGGACTCCTACAATGAGCAGTTCTTC. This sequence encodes CASSTIGDSYNEQFF.

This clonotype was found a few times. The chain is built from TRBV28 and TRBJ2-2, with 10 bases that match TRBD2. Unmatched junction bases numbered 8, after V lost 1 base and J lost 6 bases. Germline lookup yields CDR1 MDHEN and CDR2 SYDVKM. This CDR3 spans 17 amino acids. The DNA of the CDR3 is TGTGCCAGCAGTTTATCAGGACTAGCGGCTTTAGCCGGGGAGCTGTTTTTT. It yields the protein CASSLSGLAALAGELFF.

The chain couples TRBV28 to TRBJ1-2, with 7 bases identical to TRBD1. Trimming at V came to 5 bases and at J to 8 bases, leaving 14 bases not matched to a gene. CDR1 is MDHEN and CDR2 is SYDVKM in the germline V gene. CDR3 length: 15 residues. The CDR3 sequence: CASSIPGTAKFGYTF. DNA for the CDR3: TGTGCCAGCAGTATTCCCGGGACAGCGAAGTTCGGCTACACCTTC.